This T cell receptor (beta chain) was identified during a study of sequential checkpoint blockade in melanoma. Study-wide background: First-line arms were nivolumab then ipilimumab, or the reverse, randomized 1:1.

Here immunoSEQ multiplex PCR was the method, and the copy in TCRdb shows in-frame clones only, minus some. Altogether roughly 19,000 clones are present, around 83% being singletons, with the ten largest covering 36%. Germline V gene data show CDR1 as MNHNY and CDR2 as SVGAGI (reference sequence). The germline V and J ends were trimmed by 6 bases and 4 bases, with 19 bases remaining between them. This CDR3 region has 16 residues. Treatment meaning: randomized to nivolumab then ipilimumab (arm A) or the reverse (arm B). Sorted cells were live CD3+CD8+, lacking CD19 and CD56, from PBMCs. The input for sequencing was CD8+ T cells sorted from blood (inferred from file names), taken from a patient given nivolumab and ipilimumab in sequence. The V call is TRBV6-6, the J call TRBJ1-5, with a possible D match to TRBD1 (6 bases). This receptor was identified in a human donor with melanoma. The CDR3: CASSIKSRGLNQPQHF. The CDR3 DNA follows: TGTGCCAGCAGCATAAAAAGCAGGGGCCTGAATCAGCCCCAGCATTTT.